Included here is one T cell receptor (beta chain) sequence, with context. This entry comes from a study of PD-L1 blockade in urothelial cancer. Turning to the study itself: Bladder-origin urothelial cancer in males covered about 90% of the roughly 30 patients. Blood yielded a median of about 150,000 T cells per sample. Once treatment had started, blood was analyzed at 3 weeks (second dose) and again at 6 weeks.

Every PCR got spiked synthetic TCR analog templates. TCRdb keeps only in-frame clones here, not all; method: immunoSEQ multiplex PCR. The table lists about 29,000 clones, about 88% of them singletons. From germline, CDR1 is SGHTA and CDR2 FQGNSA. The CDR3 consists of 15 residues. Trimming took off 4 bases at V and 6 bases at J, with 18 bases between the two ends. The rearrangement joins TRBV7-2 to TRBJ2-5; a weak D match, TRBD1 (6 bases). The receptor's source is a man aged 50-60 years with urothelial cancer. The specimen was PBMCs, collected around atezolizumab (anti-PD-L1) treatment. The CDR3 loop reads CASSSNPAQGQTQYF. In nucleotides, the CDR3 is TGTGCCAGCAGCTCGAACCCCGCACAGGGCCAGACCCAGTACTTC.